This is a list of T cell receptor beta chains from one sample in a study of T-cell memory formation after mild COVID-19. One entry per CDR3 protein results from TCRdb running MiXCR on the 5' RACE reads. This sample has a few hundred thousand distinct CDR3 sequences, with about 20% found just once. The specimen was PBMCs or a T cell subset sorted from them (not recorded which). The receptors come from an adult woman who had mild COVID-19 (a few samples of this study predate the infection). Cell type and time point are not known. CDR3s include the opening cysteine and the closing phenylalanine or tryptophan. A D gene is named only where the DNA matches it firmly. Only some rows state a clone size, as once, few, many or a class for expanded clones.

abundance: few; v_gene: TRBV5-5; j_gene: TRBJ2-6; d_gene: TRBD1; CDR3nt: TGTGCCAGCAGCTTGGTGGGCCAGGGGGCTGGGGCCAACGTCCTGACTTTC; CDR3aa: CASSLVGQGAGANVLTF
abundance: many; v_gene: TRBV7-2; j_gene: TRBJ2-3; d_gene: .; CDR3nt: TGTGCCAGCAGCTTAAGTACCGGCGGGGGCGCCACAGATACGCAGTATTTT; CDR3aa: CASSLSTGGGATDTQYF
abundance: .; v_gene: TRBV7-2; j_gene: TRBJ2-7; d_gene: TRBD1; CDR3nt: TGTGCCAGCAGCTTAGAGACAGGGGTCCCCTCCTACGAGCAGTACTTC; CDR3aa: CASSLETGVPSYEQYF
abundance: .; v_gene: TRBV20-1; j_gene: TRBJ2-3; d_gene: .; CDR3nt: TGCAGTGCTAGGTCTTCAGATACGCAGTATTTT; CDR3aa: CSARSSDTQYF
abundance: few; v_gene: TRBV12-3/TRBV12-4; j_gene: TRBJ2-1; d_gene: TRBD1; CDR3nt: TGTGCCAGCTCCCCGGGTTCAGGGGGCAATGAGCAGTTCTTC; CDR3aa: CASSPGSGGNEQFF
abundance: few; v_gene: TRBV11-2; j_gene: TRBJ2-1; d_gene: TRBD2; CDR3nt: TGTGCCAGCAGCTATACTAGCGGGGGGTACAATGAGCAGTTCTTC; CDR3aa: CASSYTSGGYNEQFF
abundance: .; v_gene: TRBV4-2; j_gene: TRBJ1-2; d_gene: TRBD1; CDR3nt: TGTGCCAGCAGCCAAGCTGAGGGGACAGGGGGTGGCTACACCTTC; CDR3aa: CASSQAEGTGGGYTF
abundance: .; v_gene: TRBV4-2; j_gene: TRBJ1-1; d_gene: .; CDR3nt: TGTGCCAGCAGCCAGATCCTCGGGGGCACTGAAGCTTTCTTT; CDR3aa: CASSQILGGTEAFF
abundance: .; v_gene: TRBV9; j_gene: TRBJ2-3; d_gene: TRBD1; CDR3nt: TGTGCCAGCAGCACGAACGTGAAGGGGACAGGGAGGGCAGATACGCAGTATTTT; CDR3aa: CASSTNVKGTGRADTQYF
abundance: .; v_gene: TRBV12-3/TRBV12-4; j_gene: TRBJ1-5; d_gene: .; CDR3nt: TGTGCCAGCGGGAGCAGTAGCGAGGGCAATCAGCCCCAGCATTTT; CDR3aa: CASGSSSEGNQPQHF
abundance: few; v_gene: TRBV6-6; j_gene: TRBJ2-7; d_gene: TRBD2; CDR3nt: TGTGCCAGCACCCAAACTAGCGGGAGCCGCGAGCAGTACTTC; CDR3aa: CASTQTSGSREQYF
abundance: .; v_gene: TRBV5-1; j_gene: TRBJ1-2; d_gene: TRBD1; CDR3nt: TGCGCCAGCAATTCGGGACAGGGGACCCCCTATGGCTACACCTTC; CDR3aa: CASNSGQGTPYGYTF
abundance: .; v_gene: TRBV12-3/TRBV12-4; j_gene: TRBJ2-1; d_gene: TRBD2; CDR3nt: TGTGCCAGCAGAACTAGCGGGGCATCAGTAGGGCAGTTCTTC; CDR3aa: CASRTSGASVGQFF
abundance: .; v_gene: TRBV24-1; j_gene: TRBJ2-3; d_gene: .; CDR3nt: TGTGCCACCAGTGAACTTCAGGGATTTACAGATACGCAGTATTTT; CDR3aa: CATSELQGFTDTQYF
abundance: few; v_gene: TRBV7-2; j_gene: TRBJ1-3; d_gene: .; CDR3nt: TGTGCCAGCAGAGAGACCTCTGGAAACACCATATATTTT; CDR3aa: CASRETSGNTIYF
abundance: few; v_gene: TRBV29-1; j_gene: TRBJ2-7; d_gene: TRBD2; CDR3nt: TGCAGCGTCGGACTAGTTTCGGACTACGAGCAGTACTTC; CDR3aa: CSVGLVSDYEQYF
abundance: .; v_gene: TRBV5-4; j_gene: TRBJ2-2; d_gene: .; CDR3nt: TGTGCCAGCAGCTTGTTTACAGGGATGGACGGGGAGCTGTTTTTT; CDR3aa: CASSLFTGMDGELFF
abundance: .; v_gene: TRBV12-3/TRBV12-4; j_gene: TRBJ1-2; d_gene: TRBD1; CDR3nt: TGTGCCAGCAGTTTAGCTCGGACAGGGTGGGGTGGCTACACCTTC; CDR3aa: CASSLARTGWGGYTF
abundance: many; v_gene: TRBV12-3/TRBV12-4; j_gene: TRBJ2-1; d_gene: TRBD1; CDR3nt: TGTGCCAGCAGTTTAGGGCAGGGGGCGAATGAGCAGTTCTTC; CDR3aa: CASSLGQGANEQFF
abundance: many; v_gene: TRBV5-1; j_gene: TRBJ2-3; d_gene: .; CDR3nt: TGCGCCAGCAGCCGGGGGACAGCCACAGATACGCAGTATTTT; CDR3aa: CASSRGTATDTQYF
abundance: once; v_gene: TRBV5-1; j_gene: TRBJ1-2; d_gene: .; CDR3nt: TGCGCCAGCAGCGTTCAGCCGGGAGACTACTATGGCTACACCTTC; CDR3aa: CASSVQPGDYYGYTF
abundance: .; v_gene: TRBV15; j_gene: TRBJ1-5; d_gene: TRBD1; CDR3nt: TGTGCCACCAGCTCCCGGACAGGGAAAGGCAATCAGCCCCAGCATTTT; CDR3aa: CATSSRTGKGNQPQHF
abundance: .; v_gene: TRBV11-2; j_gene: TRBJ1-2; d_gene: .; CDR3nt: TGTGCCAGCAGCCCCCCGGGTATCTATGGCTACACCTTC; CDR3aa: CASSPPGIYGYTF
abundance: .; v_gene: TRBV6-5; j_gene: TRBJ1-3; d_gene: .; CDR3nt: TGTGCCAGCAGTTACTTCTTTGGCCCTCACTCTGGAAACACCATATATTTT; CDR3aa: CASSYFFGPHSGNTIYF
abundance: .; v_gene: TRBV12-3/TRBV12-4; j_gene: TRBJ2-1; d_gene: .; CDR3nt: TGTGCCAGCAGTTTCCCTGCTGCGGGGGAGCAGTTCTTC; CDR3aa: CASSFPAAGEQFF
abundance: few; v_gene: TRBV30; j_gene: TRBJ1-1; d_gene: TRBD1; CDR3nt: TGTGCCTGGAGTCGACGTTGGGGACAGGCGACCCAGAACACTGAAGCTTTCTTT; CDR3aa: CAWSRRWGQATQNTEAFF
abundance: .; v_gene: TRBV5-6; j_gene: TRBJ2-5; d_gene: .; CDR3nt: TGTGCCAGCAGTCCTCTGGTACAAGAGACCCAGTACTTC; CDR3aa: CASSPLVQETQYF
abundance: many; v_gene: TRBV5-6; j_gene: TRBJ2-2; d_gene: .; CDR3nt: TGTGCCAGCACCCTCCAACGGTTCACCGGGGAGCTGTTTTTT; CDR3aa: CASTLQRFTGELFF
abundance: .; v_gene: TRBV6-6; j_gene: TRBJ2-7; d_gene: .; CDR3nt: TGTGCCAGCAGCCGGGACATTTTCTCCTACGAGCAGTACTTC; CDR3aa: CASSRDIFSYEQYF
abundance: .; v_gene: TRBV7-8; j_gene: TRBJ1-2; d_gene: TRBD1; CDR3nt: TGTGCCAGCAGCCTGGACAGGTCCTATGGCTACACCTTC; CDR3aa: CASSLDRSYGYTF
abundance: .; v_gene: TRBV4-1; j_gene: TRBJ1-5; d_gene: .; CDR3nt: TGCGCCAGCAGAGAGCAGGTTTCTAGCAATCAGCCCCAGCATTTT; CDR3aa: CASREQVSSNQPQHF
abundance: .; v_gene: TRBV3-1; j_gene: TRBJ1-1; d_gene: .; CDR3nt: TGTGCCAGCAGCCAGGCCGGGACACGGAACACTGAAGCTTTCTTT; CDR3aa: CASSQAGTRNTEAFF
abundance: .; v_gene: TRBV12-3/TRBV12-4; j_gene: TRBJ2-3; d_gene: .; CDR3nt: TGTGCCAGCAGGGCCAAGGAGGGGTACCGCACAGATACGCAGTATTTT; CDR3aa: CASRAKEGYRTDTQYF
abundance: .; v_gene: TRBV5-1; j_gene: TRBJ2-3; d_gene: TRBD2; CDR3nt: TGCGCCAGCACGTCACTAGCGGGGGATCTAGATACGCAGTATTTT; CDR3aa: CASTSLAGDLDTQYF
abundance: few; v_gene: TRBV24-1; j_gene: TRBJ1-5; d_gene: .; CDR3nt: TGTGCCACCAGTGACTCAGGGTGGGCCCAGCCCCAGCATTTT; CDR3aa: CATSDSGWAQPQHF
abundance: .; v_gene: TRBV5-6; j_gene: TRBJ2-5; d_gene: TRBD2; CDR3nt: TGTGCCAGCAGCTTCTCTGGACTAGCCCGGTCCGTTTCCCAGTACTTC; CDR3aa: CASSFSGLARSVSQYF
abundance: .; v_gene: TRBV7-3; j_gene: TRBJ2-7; d_gene: .; CDR3nt: TGTGCCAGCACCGGGGACTCCTACGAGCAGTACTTC; CDR3aa: CASTGDSYEQYF
abundance: few; v_gene: TRBV15; j_gene: TRBJ2-5; d_gene: .; CDR3nt: TGTGCCACCAGCAGGCCCCGGGTAGGCGAGACCCAGTACTTC; CDR3aa: CATSRPRVGETQYF
abundance: .; v_gene: TRBV18; j_gene: TRBJ2-5; d_gene: TRBD1; CDR3nt: TGTGCCAGCTCACTTCTGGACAGGCAAGAGACCCAGTACTTC; CDR3aa: CASSLLDRQETQYF
abundance: .; v_gene: TRBV4-3; j_gene: TRBJ1-1; d_gene: TRBD1; CDR3nt: TGCGCCAGCAGCCAAGTTTTGGGACAGGGTGAAAACACTGAAGCTTTCTTT; CDR3aa: CASSQVLGQGENTEAFF
abundance: .; v_gene: TRBV14; j_gene: TRBJ2-7; d_gene: TRBD1; CDR3nt: TGTGCCAGCAGCCAAGAAGGGACAGCCGTCTACGAGCAGTACTTC; CDR3aa: CASSQEGTAVYEQYF
abundance: .; v_gene: TRBV6-5; j_gene: TRBJ1-2; d_gene: TRBD1; CDR3nt: TGTGCCAGCAGCGTGACAGGGGGCGCGTACGGCTATGGCTACACCTTC; CDR3aa: CASSVTGGAYGYGYTF
abundance: .; v_gene: TRBV5-1; j_gene: TRBJ2-7; d_gene: .; CDR3nt: TGCGCCAGCAGCTTGGGACCACCCCGGGTGGCAGGACCCCGGCAGTCCTACGAGCAGTACTTC; CDR3aa: CASSLGPPRVAGPRQSYEQYF
abundance: few; v_gene: TRBV2; j_gene: TRBJ1-5; d_gene: .; CDR3nt: TGTGCCAGCAGTGCGGGGGGAACCAATCAGCCCCAGCATTTT; CDR3aa: CASSAGGTNQPQHF
abundance: few; v_gene: TRBV29-1; j_gene: TRBJ1-1; d_gene: .; CDR3nt: TGCAGCGCCCAAAAGGGGCAGATGAACACTGAAGCTTTCTTT; CDR3aa: CSAQKGQMNTEAFF
abundance: .; v_gene: TRBV7-9; j_gene: TRBJ2-2; d_gene: .; CDR3nt: TGTGCCAGCAGACCAGGACAGCCCGGGGAGCTGTTTTTT; CDR3aa: CASRPGQPGELFF
abundance: .; v_gene: TRBV7-6; j_gene: TRBJ1-6; d_gene: TRBD1; CDR3nt: TGTGCCAGCAGCTCGCACCGGGGACAGAATTCACCCCTCCACTTT; CDR3aa: CASSSHRGQNSPLHF
abundance: many; v_gene: TRBV5-1; j_gene: TRBJ1-1; d_gene: .; CDR3nt: TGCGCCAGCAGCTTGGTGGCCGGAAGCAACACTGAAGCTTTCTTT; CDR3aa: CASSLVAGSNTEAFF
abundance: many; v_gene: TRBV14; j_gene: TRBJ2-1; d_gene: TRBD2; CDR3nt: TGTGCCAGCAGCCAAGTGGCTCAACTAGCGGGAGTGGATGAGCAGTTCTTC; CDR3aa: CASSQVAQLAGVDEQFF
abundance: .; v_gene: TRBV20-1; j_gene: TRBJ2-5; d_gene: .; CDR3nt: TGCAGTGCTAGAGCCGGGACATCAGAGACCCAGTACTTC; CDR3aa: CSARAGTSETQYF
abundance: .; v_gene: TRBV7-2; j_gene: TRBJ2-2; d_gene: .; CDR3nt: TGTGCCAGCAGCTTAGATATGGATACCGGGGAGCTGTTTTTT; CDR3aa: CASSLDMDTGELFF
abundance: few; v_gene: TRBV6-2/TRBV6-3; j_gene: TRBJ2-2; d_gene: .; CDR3nt: TGTGCCAGCAGTTACTGGGGATTTGCAGGGGACACCGGGGAGCTGTTTTTT; CDR3aa: CASSYWGFAGDTGELFF
abundance: few; v_gene: TRBV12-3/TRBV12-4; j_gene: TRBJ1-2; d_gene: .; CDR3nt: TGTGCCAGCAGTTTCACAGGGAGCTATGGCTACACCTTC; CDR3aa: CASSFTGSYGYTF
abundance: .; v_gene: TRBV6-5; j_gene: TRBJ2-3; d_gene: .; CDR3nt: TGTGCCAGCAGTTCCTGGGACGTGGGTGGAGATACGCAGTATTTT; CDR3aa: CASSSWDVGGDTQYF
abundance: few; v_gene: TRBV18; j_gene: TRBJ1-2; d_gene: .; CDR3nt: TGTGCCAGCTCACCCGGGGGGCGAAACTATGGCTACACCTTC; CDR3aa: CASSPGGRNYGYTF